The rows below give T cell receptor beta chains drawn from one sample of a study of PD-L1 blockade in urothelial cancer. The repertoire was sequenced with immunoSEQ multiplex PCR; TCRdb's copy has only in-frame clones and lacks some. This sample yields about 22,000 clones, of which about 93% are seen a single time; roughly 12% belongs to the top ten. Here the sequenced sample was PBMCs, taken around atezolizumab (anti-PD-L1) treatment. All receptors come from a woman between 55 and 75 years old with urothelial cancer. Each CDR3 is given with its conserved first and last residue. The D gene is left open where the match is weak. The size entry is marked missing in some rows and otherwise reads once, few, many or a size class.

j_call d_call v_call clone_size cdr3_nt cdr3_aa
TRBJ2-3 TRBD2 TRBV5-4 once TGTGCCAGCAGCACTGGACTAGCGGGAGGGGACACAGATACGCAGTATTTT CASSTGLAGGDTDTQYF
TRBJ2-1 TRBD1 TRBV7-2 - TGTGCCAGCAGCTCTCGAGGACAGGGATCCTACAATGAGCAGTTCTTC CASSSRGQGSYNEQFF
TRBJ2-3 - TRBV6-6 - TGTGCCAGCAGTTTACGGACTGACCGAAGCACAGATACGCAGTATTTT CASSLRTDRSTDTQYF
TRBJ1-5 - TRBV5-6 - TGTGCCAGCAGCTCCCTCCGGGGGAGGAAGTTAAAAAATCAGCCCCAGCATTTT CASSSLRGRKLKNQPQHF
TRBJ2-1 TRBD1 TRBV4-3 - TGCGCCAGCAGCCCCCGGGACAGTTCCTACAATGAGCAGTTCTTC CASSPRDSSYNEQFF
TRBJ2-3 TRBD1 TRBV10-3 - TGTGCCATCAGTGCCCAGGGGGGCACAGATACGCAGTATTTT CAISAQGGTDTQYF
TRBJ2-2 TRBD2 TRBV5-1 - TGCGCCAGCAGCGCAAGGACTAGCGGGGCAAACACCGGGGAGCTGTTTTTT CASSARTSGANTGELFF
TRBJ2-2 TRBD1 TRBV5-6 - TGTGCCAGCAGCTTCTACGGACAGGGTCGGGACACCGGGGAGCTGTTTTTT CASSFYGQGRDTGELFF
TRBJ2-3 - TRBV19 - TGTGCCAGTAGTATTCTTTATAGCACAGATACGCAGTATTTT CASSILYSTDTQYF
TRBJ2-5 - TRBV6-5 - TGTGCCAGCAGTTACACCCACCGGGAGACCCAGTACTTC CASSYTHRETQYF
TRBJ1-1 TRBD1 TRBV5-5 - TGTGCCAGCAGCCCCCTCGACGACAGGGGCGGGGAAGCTTTCTTT CASSPLDDRGGEAFF
TRBJ2-7 TRBD1 TRBV11-1 - TGTGCCAGCAGCTTAGAGGGGACAGTTTACGAGCAGTACTTC CASSLEGTVYEQYF
TRBJ2-2 TRBD2 TRBV9 - TGTGCCAGCAGCGTAGGCCTAGCGGAGAACACCGGGGAGCTGTTTTTT CASSVGLAENTGELFF
TRBJ2-3 - TRBV18 - TGTGCCAGCTCACCACCATCCAGGGGCACAGATACGCAGTATTTT CASSPPSRGTDTQYF
TRBJ2-5 TRBD2 TRBV5-1 - TGCGCCAGCAGCTTGGGCTTACTAGCGGGAAGACAAGAGACCCAGTACTTC CASSLGLLAGRQETQYF
TRBJ1-4 - TRBV20-1 - TGCAGTGCGAAGGGAGTCGAAAAACTGTTTTTT CSAKGVEKLFF
TRBJ2-2 - TRBV6-5 - TGTGCCAGCCTTGACGTTACAGGCACCGGGGAGCTGTTTTTT CASLDVTGTGELFF
TRBJ2-1 TRBD2 TRBV18 - TGTGCCAGCTCACGGACTAGCGCAGACTCCTACAATGAGCAGTTCTTC CASSRTSADSYNEQFF
TRBJ2-5 TRBD2 TRBV15 - TGTGCCACCAGCAGACTCGGAACTAGCGGGGGGGCCGAGGCGAAGACCCAGTACTTC CATSRLGTSGGAEAKTQYF
TRBJ2-1 TRBD2 TRBV6-6 - TGTGCCAGCAGTTTAAGGGAGGGGCTCTACAATGAGCAGTTCTTC CASSLREGLYNEQFF
TRBJ1-2 - TRBV6-5 - TGTGCCAGCAGTTCCGGACAGACCGGCTATGGCTACACCTTC CASSSGQTGYGYTF
TRBJ1-2 - TRBV19 - TGTGCCAGTAGTCTCTCCCGCAGGCGGGGCGGCTATGGCTACACCTTC CASSLSRRRGGYGYTF
TRBJ2-1 - TRBV7-2 - TGTGCCAGCAGCCCCTCCCTACTTTACAATGAGCAGTTCTTC CASSPSLLYNEQFF
TRBJ2-2 - TRBV5-1 - TGCGCCAGCAGCTTACAGGGTAACACCGGGGAGCTGTTTTTT CASSLQGNTGELFF
TRBJ2-7 - TRBV5-1 - TGCGCCAGCAGCTTGGTGCAGGGCTACGAGCAGTACTTC CASSLVQGYEQYF
TRBJ2-3 - TRBV5-4 - TGTGCCAGCAGCTTACTGCCGAAAGATACGCAGTATTTT CASSLLPKDTQYF
TRBJ2-1 TRBD2 TRBV5-5 - TGTGCCAGCAGTCCGCGGGGGGTCCTGTCGGCTAGCGGACAGTTCTTC CASSPRGVLSASGQFF
TRBJ1-3 - TRBV6-6 once TGTGCCAGCAGTTACGACAGCTCTGGAAACACCATATATTTT CASSYDSSGNTIYF
TRBJ1-1 - TRBV7-9 - TGTGCCAGCAGCTCCTCCGCGGCGTACACTGAAGCTTTCTTT CASSSSAAYTEAFF
TRBJ2-7 TRBD1 TRBV28 - TGTGCCAGCAGTGAGGGGGCGATTTACGAGCAGTACTTC CASSEGAIYEQYF
TRBJ1-2 - TRBV4-3 few TGCGCCAGCAGCCAAGATCGGGGGAACTATGGCTACACCTTC CASSQDRGNYGYTF
TRBJ2-1 TRBD2 TRBV5-6 - TGTGCCAGCAGCATGGACCACGGGACTAGGTCCTACAATGAGCAGTTCTTC CASSMDHGTRSYNEQFF
TRBJ2-3 TRBD2 TRBV18 - TGTGCCAGCTCACCTGACAGGGCGACCGGGACTAGCGGGAGATTTGTAGATACGCAGTATTTT CASSPDRATGTSGRFVDTQYF
TRBJ2-2 - TRBV18 - TGTGCCAGCGCCCGTGGACAGCCTCGCGAAGACACCGGGGAGCTGTTTTTT CASARGQPREDTGELFF
TRBJ1-4 - TRBV25-1 - TGTGCCAGCAGTGAATCAGGACAGCAGTTTGAAAAACTGTTTTTT CASSESGQQFEKLFF
TRBJ1-3 - TRBV9 - TGTGCCAGCAGCGTAGCTTCGGGGGGGGCGCTCGGTGGAAACACCATATATTTT CASSVASGGALGGNTIYF
TRBJ1-2 TRBD1 TRBV7-2 - TGTGCCAGCAGCTTAGGGGGACAGGGAAGGGGTGGCTACACCTTC CASSLGGQGRGGYTF
TRBJ1-6 - TRBV11-1 - TGTGCCAGCAGCTTAAGACACCATAATTCACCCCTCCACTTT CASSLRHHNSPLHF
TRBJ1-2 - TRBV19 few TGTGCCAGCGATAGAGGCTATGGCTACACCTTC CASDRGYGYTF
TRBJ1-6 - TRBV14 - TGTGCCAGCAGCGTTTATCAGGGAGGCAATTCACCCCTCCACTTT CASSVYQGGNSPLHF
TRBJ1-5 TRBD1 TRBV7-3 - TGTGCCAGCAGCTTAACAACAGGGGTAGACTATAGCAATCAGCCCCAGCATTTT CASSLTTGVDYSNQPQHF
TRBJ2-4 - TRBV19 - TGTGCCAGTAAATCACAGGGTAGCGAAAACATTCAGTACTTC CASKSQGSENIQYF
TRBJ2-1 TRBD2 TRBV11-3 - TGTGCCAGCGCCACCAGCGGGAGCTCCTACAATGAGCAGTTCTTC CASATSGSSYNEQFF
TRBJ2-7 - TRBV6-1 - TGTGCCAGCAGTGAATGGGACACGTCTGTCGAGCAGTACTTC CASSEWDTSVEQYF
TRBJ2-7 TRBD1 TRBV11-2 - TGTGCCAGCAGCTTAACCCAACAGGGGGCTGGGGAGCAGTACTTC CASSLTQQGAGEQYF
TRBJ2-7 - TRBV27 - TGTGCCAGCAGTTTCGGCAGCCTAGACTACGAGCAGTACTTC CASSFGSLDYEQYF
TRBJ2-1 - TRBV4-2 - TGTGCCAGCAGCCAGGCCACGGGGTGGCATGAGCAGTTCTTC CASSQATGWHEQFF
TRBJ2-1 TRBD1 TRBV9 - TGTGCCAGCAGCGTAGCGGACAGGGTGACTAATGAGCAGTTCTTC CASSVADRVTNEQFF
TRBJ2-7 - TRBV19 once TGTGCCAGTAGTCCAGGTATAGCGGCCTACGAGCAGTACTTC CASSPGIAAYEQYF